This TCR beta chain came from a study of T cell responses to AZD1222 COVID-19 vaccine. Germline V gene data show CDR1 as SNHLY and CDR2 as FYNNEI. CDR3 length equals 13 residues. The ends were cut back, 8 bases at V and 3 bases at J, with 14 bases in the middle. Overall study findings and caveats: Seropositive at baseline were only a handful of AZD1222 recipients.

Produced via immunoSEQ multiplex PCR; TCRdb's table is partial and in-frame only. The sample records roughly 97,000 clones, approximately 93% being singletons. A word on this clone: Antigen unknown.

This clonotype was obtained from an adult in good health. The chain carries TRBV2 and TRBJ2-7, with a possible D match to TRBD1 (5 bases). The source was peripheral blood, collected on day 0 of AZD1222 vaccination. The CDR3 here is CASVQVRNYEQYF. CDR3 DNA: TGTGCCAGCGTACAGGTGCGGAACTACGAGCAGTACTTC.